The T cell receptor (beta chain) under discussion was sequenced for a study of blood T cell repertoires in COVID-19. Overall study: The analysed material was cDNA or gDNA that came from T cells, B-cell-depleted T cells, or PBMCs.

Method: immunoSEQ multiplex PCR; TCRdb's copy keeps in-frame clones and lacks some. The sample contains about 94,000 clones, 80% of which appear only once. This clonotype was obtained from a human donor in a cohort sampled during active COVID-19. Sequenced sample: peripheral blood.

Written as DNA, the CDR3 is TGTGCCAGTAGTATTTACGGGGTTGGGACAGCCTACAATGAGCAGTTCTTC. Protein sequence: CASSIYGVGTAYNEQFF. The chain recombines TRBV19 with TRBJ2-1, with 7 bases matching TRBD1. The germline V gene encodes CDR1 LNHDA and CDR2 SQIVND (reference sequence). V gave up 3 bases and J gave up 2 bases; unmatched junction bases: 10. The CDR3 sequence is 17 residues long.